Detailed here is one T cell receptor beta chain. Which antigen it targets is not known. Sequencing took place on an Illumina HiSeq 2000. TCR beta cDNA libraries were made by 5'RACE template switching that added a universal primer site and unique molecular identifiers. cDNA synthesis was primed from the TCR beta constant segment and was followed by two successive PCR amplification steps. Under the source paper's analysis protocol: MIGEC was used to demultiplex reads and group the reads by UMI, and MiTCR was used to assemble and quantify clonotypes. To remove erroneous sequences, TCR cDNA sequences were retained only when supported by two or more reads. The tcR package was used for downstream repertoire analysis, and clonotypes were matched across fractions by CDR3 nucleotide sequence plus V segment. VDJmatch was used to annotate antigen specificity against VDJdb, with one amino acid substitution in CDR3 permitted. TCRdb reprocessed the raw reads; every CDR3 protein sequence is a single record, and DNA is not supplied. In this record, the V and J calls reflect TCRdb's handling and not the investigators' own analysis. This sample's table carries about 150,000 distinct CDR3 sequences. Around 35% of the sample belongs to the ten largest clones.

To determine HCMV serostatus, a commercial ELISA kit was used to detect HCMV-specific IgG in serum. Ficoll density gradient centrifugation was used to isolate peripheral blood mononuclear cells from blood. The CDR3, from cysteine to phenylalanine, totals 20 residues. Nucleotide data are not available. The germline V gene yields MGHRA for CDR1 and YSYEKL for CDR2. This entry comes from a study of T cells expressing NK-cell markers (dated by TCRdb to the early 2020s). With regard to the full study: Eight donors provided sorted CD3+CD56+NKG2C+, CD3+CD56+NKG2C- and CD3+CD56-NKG2C+ T-cell subsets, whose TCR beta-chain repertoires were profiled. Of the eight sequenced donors, seven were found to be HCMV-seropositive and one was found to be HCMV-seronegative. Libraries were sequenced as 2 x 150 bp reads on Illumina HiSeq 2000/2500, MiSeq or NextSeq. The eight sequenced donors were randomly selected healthy volunteers, three men and five women. What the study reported, not specific to this receptor: Those dominant clonotypes were again the most abundant among CD3+CD56-NKG2C+ cells in a few donors, at roughly 25-65%. Whether the expanded NKG2C-expressing T cell clones were specific for HCMV antigens remained unclear. In over 5 donors, the dominant CD3+CD56+NKG2C+ clonotypes were among the top 10 CD8+ clonotypes and accounted for about 1.0-7.5% of CD8+ T cells.

The specimen sequenced was blood T cells: a sorted CD56 or NKG2C T cell subset, CD4+ or CD8+ T cells, or bulk PBMC T cells (not recorded which). The sequence joins TRBV4-1 to TRBJ2-5; lacking DNA, the TRBD2 call made by TCRdb goes unchecked. The TCR sequence derives from a woman aged 45-59 years in good health. Donor details come from another sample of the same person, matched by shared clones. Here the CDR3 is given as CASSLLPGLAGGPSEETQYF.